These 3 T cell receptor beta chains came from one sample sequenced in a study of OX40 agonist ivuxolimab in advanced cancers. The assay was immunoSEQ multiplex PCR, and TCRdb's table has in-frame clones only and misses some. Of under 90,000 clones in the sample, about 85% are singletons; the top ten hold around 2.1%. The sample was CD4+ or CD8+ T cells sorted from blood, taken in a trial of the OX40 agonist ivuxolimab. The receptor source for this set is an adult with an advanced solid tumor such as melanoma, head and neck, liver or kidney cancer.

This clone was counted between two and nine times. As DNA, the CDR3 is TGCAGTGCAAGTTACACTGAAGCTTTCTTT. Translation gives CSASYTEAFF. The V and J genes are TRBV20-1 and TRBJ1-1; no firm D call. This CDR3 is built from 10 residues. CDR1 is DFQATT and CDR2 is SNEGSKA in the germline V gene (reference sequence). Between the trimmed V and J ends, which lost 6 bases and 3 bases, there was a span of 5 bases.

V and J are TRBV28 and TRBJ2-7; the D gene is possibly TRBD1 (6 bases). The V end lost 1 base, the J end lost 3 bases, and 13 bases lay between the germline ends. This CDR3 spans 15 amino acids. CDR1 and CDR2 from the germline V gene are MDHEN and SYDVKM. CDR3 sequence reads: CASSLSGANFYEQYF. The CDR3 bases are TGTGCCAGCAGTTTATCAGGGGCGAACTTCTACGAGCAGTACTTC. The full variable domain, in which reference TRBV28 and TRBJ2-7 provide the parts outside the CDR3, is DVKVTQSSRYLVKRTGEKVFLECVQDMDHENMFWYRQDPGLGLRLIYFSYDVKMKEKGDIPEGYSVSREKKERFSLILESASTNQTSMYLCASSLSGANFYEQYFGPGTRLTVT.

This sequence joins TRBV11-2 and TRBJ2-7; the D is unclear. This CDR3 is built from 13 residues. Germline-derived CDR1 and CDR2 are SGHAT and FQNNGV. The germline V and J ends were trimmed by 4 bases and 5 bases, with 12 bases remaining between them. CDR3 residues: CASSSSASHEQYF. CDR3 nucleotide sequence: TGTGCCAGCAGCTCCTCAGCGTCCCACGAGCAGTACTTC.